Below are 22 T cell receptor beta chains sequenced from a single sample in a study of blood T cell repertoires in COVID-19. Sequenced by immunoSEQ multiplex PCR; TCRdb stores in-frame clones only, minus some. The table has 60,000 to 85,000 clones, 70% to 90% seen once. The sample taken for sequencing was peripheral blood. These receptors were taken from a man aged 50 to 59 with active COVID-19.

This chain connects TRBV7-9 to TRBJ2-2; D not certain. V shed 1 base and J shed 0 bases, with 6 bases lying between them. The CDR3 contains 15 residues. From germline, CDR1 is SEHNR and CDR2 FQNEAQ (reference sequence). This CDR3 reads CASSLDSTNTGELFF. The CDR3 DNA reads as TGTGCCAGCAGCTTAGACAGCACGAACACCGGGGAGCTGTTTTTT.

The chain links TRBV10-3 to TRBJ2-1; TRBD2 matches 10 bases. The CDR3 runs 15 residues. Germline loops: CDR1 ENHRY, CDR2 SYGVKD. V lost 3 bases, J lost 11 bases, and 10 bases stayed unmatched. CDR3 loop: CAISDASGGQSKQFF. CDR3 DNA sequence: TGTGCCATCAGTGACGCTAGCGGGGGTCAATCTAAGCAGTTCTTC.

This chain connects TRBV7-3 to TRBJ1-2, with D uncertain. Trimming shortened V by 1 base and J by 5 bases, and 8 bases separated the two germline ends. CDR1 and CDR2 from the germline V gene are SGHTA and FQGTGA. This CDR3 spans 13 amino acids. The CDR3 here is CASSLIPSYGYTF. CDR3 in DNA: TGTGCCAGCAGCTTAATCCCGTCGTATGGCTACACCTTC.

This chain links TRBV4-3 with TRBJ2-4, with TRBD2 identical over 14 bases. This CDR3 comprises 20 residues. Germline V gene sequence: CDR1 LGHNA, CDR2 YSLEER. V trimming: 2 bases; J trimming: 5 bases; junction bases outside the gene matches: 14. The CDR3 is CASSQWAGTSGSGVQNIQYF. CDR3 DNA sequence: TGCGCCAGCAGCCAATGGGCTGGGACTAGCGGGAGCGGGGTCCAAAACATTCAGTACTTC.

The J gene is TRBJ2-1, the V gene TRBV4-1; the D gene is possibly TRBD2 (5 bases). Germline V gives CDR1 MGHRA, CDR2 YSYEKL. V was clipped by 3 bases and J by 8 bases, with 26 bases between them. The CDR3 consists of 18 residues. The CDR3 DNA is TGCGCCAGCAGCCAGGAAGAGGGTTTCGCAGCCCATTTGGATGAGCAGTTCTTC. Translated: CASSQEEGFAAHLDEQFF.

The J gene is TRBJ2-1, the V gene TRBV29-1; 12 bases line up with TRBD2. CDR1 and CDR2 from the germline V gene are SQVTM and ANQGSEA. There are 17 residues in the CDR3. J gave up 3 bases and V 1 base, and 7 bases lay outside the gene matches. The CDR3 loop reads CSVEGLAGVGVYNEQFF. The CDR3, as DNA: TGCAGCGTTGAAGGACTAGCGGGAGTCGGAGTCTACAATGAGCAGTTCTTC.

In DNA form, the CDR3 reads TGTGCCAGCAGTGAAGCGCTCGGGGTCTATGGCTACACCTTC. Residues: CASSEALGVYGYTF. This sequence joins TRBV6-1 and TRBJ1-2; the D is unclear. This CDR3 is built from 14 residues. Germline V gene lookup returns CDR1 MNHNS and CDR2 SASEGT. With 0 bases removed from V and 4 bases from J, the gap between germline ends came to 9 bases.

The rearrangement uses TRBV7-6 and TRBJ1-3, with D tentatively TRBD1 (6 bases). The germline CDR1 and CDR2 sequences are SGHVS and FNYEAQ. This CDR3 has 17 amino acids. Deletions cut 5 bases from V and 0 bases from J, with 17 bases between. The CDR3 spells CASSHYKQGASGNTIYF. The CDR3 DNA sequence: TGTGCCAGCAGCCACTATAAACAGGGTGCCTCTGGAAACACCATATATTTT.

The CDR3 sequence: CASSPRLAGVNEQFF. The CDR3 nucleotides read TGTGCCAGCTCACCGCGTCTAGCGGGAGTCAATGAGCAGTTCTTC. The chain links TRBV18 to TRBJ2-1; 10 bases map to TRBD2. Trimming at V came to 3 bases and at J to 6 bases, leaving 5 bases not matched to a gene. Germline lookup yields CDR1 KGHSH and CDR2 LQKENI. This CDR3 has 15 amino acids.

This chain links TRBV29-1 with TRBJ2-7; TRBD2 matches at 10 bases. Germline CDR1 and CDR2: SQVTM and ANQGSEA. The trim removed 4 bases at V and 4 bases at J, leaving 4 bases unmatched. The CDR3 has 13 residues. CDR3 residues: CSVGASGGYEQYF. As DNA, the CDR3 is TGCAGCGTTGGGGCTAGCGGGGGTTACGAGCAGTACTTC.

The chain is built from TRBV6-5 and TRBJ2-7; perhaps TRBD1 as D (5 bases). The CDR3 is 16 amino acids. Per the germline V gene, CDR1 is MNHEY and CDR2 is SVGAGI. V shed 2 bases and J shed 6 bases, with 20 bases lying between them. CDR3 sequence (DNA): TGTGCCAGCAGTTACGATGGGCAGGGTTCGAGGTCCGAGCAGTACTTC. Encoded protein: CASSYDGQGSRSEQYF.

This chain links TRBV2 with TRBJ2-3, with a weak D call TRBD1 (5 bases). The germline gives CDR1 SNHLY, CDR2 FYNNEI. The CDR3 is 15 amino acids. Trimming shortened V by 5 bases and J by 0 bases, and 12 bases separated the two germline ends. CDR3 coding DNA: TGTGCCAGCAGTCAGGGATCCGCTAGCACAGATACGCAGTATTTT. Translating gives CASSQGSASTDTQYF.

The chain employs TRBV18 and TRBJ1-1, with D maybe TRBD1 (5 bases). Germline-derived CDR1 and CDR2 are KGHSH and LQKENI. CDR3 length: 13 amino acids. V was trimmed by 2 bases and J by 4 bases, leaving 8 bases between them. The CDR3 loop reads CASSPVGGTEAFF. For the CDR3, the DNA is TGTGCCAGCTCACCAGTGGGGGGCACTGAAGCTTTCTTT.

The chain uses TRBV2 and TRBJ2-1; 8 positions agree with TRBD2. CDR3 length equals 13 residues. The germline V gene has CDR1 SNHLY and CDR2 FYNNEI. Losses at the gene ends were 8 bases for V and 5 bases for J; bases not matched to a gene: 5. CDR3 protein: CASSGGMNNEQFF. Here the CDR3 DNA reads TGTGCCAGCTCGGGAGGGATGAACAATGAGCAGTTCTTC. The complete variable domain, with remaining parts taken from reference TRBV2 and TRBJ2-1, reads EPEVTQTPSHQVTQMGQEVILRCVPISNHLYFYWYRQILGQKVEFLVSFYNNEISEKSEIFDDQFSVERPDGSNFTLKIRSTKLEDSAMYFCASSGGMNNEQFFGPGTRLTVL.

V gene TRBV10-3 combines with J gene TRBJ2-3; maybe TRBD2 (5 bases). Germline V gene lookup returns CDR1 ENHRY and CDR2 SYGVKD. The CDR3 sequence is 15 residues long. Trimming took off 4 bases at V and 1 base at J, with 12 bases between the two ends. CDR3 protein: CAISGRALGTDTQYF. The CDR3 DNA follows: TGTGCCATCAGTGGGCGGGCTTTGGGCACAGATACGCAGTATTTT.

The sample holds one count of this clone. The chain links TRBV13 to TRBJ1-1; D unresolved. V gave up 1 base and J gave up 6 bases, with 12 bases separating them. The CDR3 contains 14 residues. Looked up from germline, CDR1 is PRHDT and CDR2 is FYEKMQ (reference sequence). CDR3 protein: CASSLEPLPAEAFF. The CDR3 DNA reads TGTGCCAGCAGCTTAGAGCCCCTTCCGGCTGAAGCTTTCTTT.

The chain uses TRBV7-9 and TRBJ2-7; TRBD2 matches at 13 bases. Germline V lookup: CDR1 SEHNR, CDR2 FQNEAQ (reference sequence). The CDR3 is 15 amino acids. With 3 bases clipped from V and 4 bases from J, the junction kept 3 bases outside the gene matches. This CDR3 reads CASSFGLAGEYEQYF. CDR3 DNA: TGTGCCAGCAGCTTCGGACTAGCGGGAGAATACGAGCAGTACTTC.

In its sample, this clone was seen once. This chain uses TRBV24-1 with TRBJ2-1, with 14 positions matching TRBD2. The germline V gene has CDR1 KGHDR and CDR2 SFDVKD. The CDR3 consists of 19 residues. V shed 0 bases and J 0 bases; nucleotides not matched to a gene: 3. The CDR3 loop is CATSDLGTSGGSSYNEQFF. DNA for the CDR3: TGTGCCACCAGTGATTTGGGGACTAGCGGGGGAAGCTCCTACAATGAGCAGTTCTTC.

Here the CDR3 reads CASSSQRGGRETQYF. Written as DNA, the CDR3 is TGTGCCAGCAGCTCCCAGCGGGGGGGACGAGAGACCCAGTACTTC. The chain uses TRBV7-2 and TRBJ2-5; TRBD2 aligns across 10 bases. The CDR3 runs to 15 residues. With 4 bases clipped from V and 4 bases from J, the junction kept 6 bases outside the gene matches. Germline assignment: CDR1 SGHTA and CDR2 FQGNSA.

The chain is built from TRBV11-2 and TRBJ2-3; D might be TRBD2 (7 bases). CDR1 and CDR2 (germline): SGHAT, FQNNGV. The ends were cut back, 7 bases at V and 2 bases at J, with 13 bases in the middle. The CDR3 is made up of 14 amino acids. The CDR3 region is CASNAGDITDTQYF. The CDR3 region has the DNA TGTGCCAGCAACGCGGGGGACATCACAGATACGCAGTATTTT.

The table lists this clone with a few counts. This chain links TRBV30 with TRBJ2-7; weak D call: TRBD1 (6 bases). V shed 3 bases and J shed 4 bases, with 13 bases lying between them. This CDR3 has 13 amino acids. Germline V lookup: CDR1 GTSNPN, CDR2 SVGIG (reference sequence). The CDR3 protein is CAWSQGSIYEQYF. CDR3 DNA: TGTGCCTGGAGCCAGGGGAGTATATACGAGCAGTACTTC.

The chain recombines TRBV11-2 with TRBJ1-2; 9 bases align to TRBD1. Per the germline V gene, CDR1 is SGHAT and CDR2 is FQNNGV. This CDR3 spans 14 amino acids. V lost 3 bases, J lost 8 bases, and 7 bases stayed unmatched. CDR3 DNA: TGTGCCAGCAGCTTGACAGGGGGGCGCGAGGGCTACACCTTC. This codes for CASSLTGGREGYTF.